The clone carrying this TCR beta chain is a singleton in its sample. The entry originates in a study of technical replicates of blood from several donors. The CDR3 loop spans 13 amino acids. Per the germline V gene, CDR1 is SGHVS and CDR2 is FQNEAQ. V was trimmed by 3 bases and J by 5 bases, leaving 11 bases between them. Repertoires were generated with immunoSEQ multiplex PCR, while TCRdb's copy carries only in-frame clones and drops some. The table lists 90,000 to 100,000 clones, about 95% of them singletons, with 0.3% to 0.35% in the top ten. Input material: T cells isolated from PBMCs. This receptor was obtained from a human donor in good health. The V call is TRBV7-8, the J call TRBJ2-7; TRBD1 is a possible D gene (5 bases). The CDR3 sequence: CASSFFREDEQYF. The CDR3 DNA follows: TGTGCCAGCAGCTTTTTCAGGGAAGACGAGCAGTACTTC.